These T cell receptor beta chains were read from a single sample in a study of technical replicates of blood from a few donors. The method was immunoSEQ multiplex PCR; TCRdb's version includes in-frame clones alone and lacks a portion of them. The sample gives approximately 100,000 clones, under 97% of which show up once; 0.23% is in the top ten. Specimen: T cells isolated from PBMCs. The receptors were sampled from a human donor in good health. Each CDR3 is given with its conserved first and last residue. A D gene is named only where the DNA matches it firmly. Not every row has a clone size; where given, it reads once, few, many or a size class.

CDR3	DNA	V	J	D	size	length
CASSFTGSNYGYTF	TGTGCCAGCAGCTTCACAGGGAGTAACTATGGCTACACCTTC	TRBV5-6	TRBJ1-2	-	-	14
CASSVPEANNEQFF	TGTGCCAGCAGTGTACCTGAAGCTAACAATGAGCAGTTCTTC	TRBV6-6	TRBJ2-1	-	-	14
CASRELEGRGREQYF	TGTGCCAGCAGGGAACTAGAAGGACGTGGACGCGAGCAGTACTTC	TRBV6-5	TRBJ2-7	-	-	15
CASSQVAWSGELFF	TGTGCCAGCAGCCAGGTGGCTTGGTCCGGGGAGCTGTTTTTT	TRBV4-2	TRBJ2-2	-	-	14
CASSQAGTGQETQYF	TGCGCCAGCAGCCAAGCCGGGACAGGTCAAGAGACCCAGTACTTC	TRBV4-1	TRBJ2-5	TRBD1	-	15
CASSSTGVYEQYF	TGCGCCAGCAGCTCTACAGGGGTCTACGAGCAGTACTTC	TRBV5-1	TRBJ2-7	TRBD1	-	13
CASSVPGLAGVEQFF	TGTGCCAGCTCAGTCCCGGGACTAGCGGGAGTTGAGCAGTTCTTC	TRBV28	TRBJ2-1	TRBD2	-	15
CASSVAGIGGAYNEQFF	TGTGCCAGCAGCGTAGCTGGTATCGGGGGTGCCTACAATGAGCAGTTCTTC	TRBV9	TRBJ2-1	-	-	17
CAWSPLGGVETQYF	TGTGCCTGGAGTCCCCTTGGGGGGGTAGAGACCCAGTACTTC	TRBV30	TRBJ2-5	TRBD2	-	14
CASSLDLADGGAFF	TGTGCCAGCAGCTTAGATCTGGCCGACGGGGGGGCTTTCTTT	TRBV11-2	TRBJ1-1	-	-	14
CASRRGPADYGYTF	TGTGCCAGCAGAAGAGGCCCCGCTGACTATGGCTACACCTTC	TRBV6-5	TRBJ1-2	-	-	14
CASSLLQETQYF	TGCGCCAGCAGCCTACTACAAGAGACCCAGTACTTC	TRBV5-1	TRBJ2-5	-	-	12
CASSQEGQGIFRVQYF	TGTGCCAGCAGCCAAGAGGGACAGGGGATTTTTAGAGTGCAGTACTTC	TRBV14	TRBJ2-7	TRBD1	-	16
CASSRDSHTGELFF	TGTGCCAGCAGTCGGGACAGCCACACCGGGGAGCTGTTTTTT	TRBV6-5	TRBJ2-2	TRBD1	-	14
CASEAATDTQYF	TGTGCCAGCGAGGCGGCCACAGATACGCAGTATTTT	TRBV7-9	TRBJ2-3	-	-	12
CASSPGGQLYGYTF	TGTGCCAGCAGTCCGGGCGGACAGCTCTATGGCTACACCTTC	TRBV6-5	TRBJ1-2	-	-	14
CASSAIQVSTDTQYF	TGTGCCAGTAGTGCAATACAGGTATCCACAGATACGCAGTATTTT	TRBV19	TRBJ2-3	-	-	15
CASSRNLDRAYEQYF	TGTGCCAGCAGCCGAAACTTGGACAGAGCCTACGAGCAGTACTTC	TRBV7-7	TRBJ2-7	-	-	15
CASSYLDRGRDGYTF	TGTGCCAGCAGTTACCTGGACAGGGGGAGGGATGGCTACACCTTC	TRBV6-5	TRBJ1-2	TRBD1	-	15
CASSQTGGAGYNEQFF	TGCGCCAGCAGCCAAACAGGGGGCGCGGGTTACAATGAGCAGTTCTTC	TRBV4-1	TRBJ2-1	TRBD1	-	16
CASSLAVGTGSTDTQYF	TGTGCCAGCAGCTTGGCCGTTGGGACAGGGAGCACAGATACGCAGTATTTT	TRBV5-6	TRBJ2-3	TRBD1	-	17
CASQGDRPNSEAFF	TGTGCCTCACAGGGGGATAGGCCGAACTCTGAAGCTTTCTTT	TRBV30	TRBJ1-1	TRBD1	-	14
CANRRDSSTDTQYF	TGTGCCAACCGGCGGGACTCTAGCACAGATACGCAGTATTTT	TRBV10-3	TRBJ2-3	-	-	14
CASSEAGGPATDTQYF	TGTGCCAGCAGTGAAGCGGGGGGGCCCGCAACAGATACGCAGTATTTT	TRBV9	TRBJ2-3	TRBD2	-	16
CAWSVYPGTGELFF	TGTGCCTGGAGTGTATACCCGGGCACCGGGGAGCTGTTTTTT	TRBV30	TRBJ2-2	-	-	14
CASSLSAGGRHEQYF	TGTGCCAGCAGTTTATCAGCGGGAGGGCGCCACGAGCAGTACTTC	TRBV27	TRBJ2-7	TRBD2	-	15
CASSVGQGGEKLFF	TGTGCCAGCAGCGTAGGGCAGGGAGGGGAAAAACTGTTTTTT	TRBV9	TRBJ1-4	-	-	14
CASSDRVNEQFF	TGTGCCAGCAGTGACAGGGTAAATGAGCAGTTCTTC	TRBV6-1	TRBJ2-1	-	-	12
CASSPDWGGESTQYF	TGCGCCAGCAGTCCGGACTGGGGGGGCGAGTCTACGCAGTATTTT	TRBV5-1	TRBJ2-3	-	-	15
CASRPGSGNTIYF	TGTGCCAGCAGGCCCGGGTCTGGAAACACCATATATTTT	TRBV6-1	TRBJ1-3	-	-	13
CAPELCQGPTEAFF	TGTGCCCCCGAATTGTGCCAGGGGCCTACTGAAGCTTTCTTT	TRBV5-5	TRBJ1-1	-	-	14
CAISIDSSNQPQHF	TGTGCCATCAGTATAGACAGCAGCAATCAGCCCCAGCATTTT	TRBV10-3	TRBJ1-5	-	-	14
CATSPLRARGYTF	TGTGCCACCAGTCCTCTGAGGGCCAGGGGCTACACCTTC	TRBV15	TRBJ1-2	-	-	13
CAWLGQYYGYTF	TGTGCCTGGCTGGGACAGTACTATGGCTACACCTTC	TRBV30	TRBJ1-2	TRBD1	-	12
CASSVGGSGGARVETQYF	TGTGCCAGCAGCGTAGGGGGTAGCGGGGGGGCCAGGGTGGAGACCCAGTACTTC	TRBV9	TRBJ2-5	TRBD2	-	18
CSVPGGPNYGYTF	TGCAGCGTTCCAGGGGGACCTAACTATGGCTACACCTTC	TRBV29-1	TRBJ1-2	TRBD1	-	13
CAISRGGTSGGNEQFF	TGTGCCATCAGTCGGGGGGGGACTAGCGGAGGAAATGAGCAGTTCTTC	TRBV10-3	TRBJ2-1	TRBD2	once	16
CASSLGRPGGSDTQYF	TGTGCCAGCAGCTTAGGGAGACCCGGGGGGTCAGATACGCAGTATTTT	TRBV13	TRBJ2-3	TRBD2	-	16
CASSFSKAVPLYGYTF	TGCGCCAGCAGCTTCTCCAAGGCGGTTCCGTTATATGGCTACACCTTC	TRBV5-1	TRBJ1-2	-	once	16
CASSFRGAGGGKYF	TGCGCCAGCAGCTTTAGAGGGGCGGGAGGCGGGAAGTACTTC	TRBV5-1	TRBJ2-7	TRBD2	-	14
CAWGMARREQFF	TGTGCCTGGGGTATGGCGCGGAGGGAGCAGTTCTTC	TRBV30	TRBJ2-1	-	-	12
CASSVGDNSNQPQHF	TGTGCCAGCAGCGTAGGTGACAATAGCAATCAGCCCCAGCATTTT	TRBV9	TRBJ1-5	-	-	15
CASLGQEYGYTF	TGTGCCAGCCTCGGACAGGAATATGGCTACACCTTC	TRBV28	TRBJ1-2	TRBD1	-	12
CASSLPPDRGDHYDYTF	TGCGCCAGCAGCTTGCCCCCGGACAGGGGGGACCACTATGACTACACCTTC	TRBV5-1	TRBJ1-2	TRBD1	-	17
CASSQELRYEQYF	TGCGCCAGCAGCCAAGAATTGAGGTACGAGCAGTACTTC	TRBV4-1	TRBJ2-7	-	-	13
CASTTGTQAAAFF	TGTGCCTCCACGACCGGGACACAAGCCGCAGCTTTCTTT	TRBV10-3	TRBJ1-1	-	-	13
CASSLAGGQGSLQYF	TGCGCCAGCAGCTTGGCCGGAGGACAGGGTTCCCTTCAGTACTTC	TRBV5-1	TRBJ2-4	TRBD1	-	15
CASSETGTSSSSYNSPLHF	TGTGCCAGCAGTGAAACCGGGACTTCATCCTCCTCCTATAATTCACCCCTCCACTTT	TRBV2	TRBJ1-6	-	-	19
CSARQGETQYF	TGCAGTGCTAGACAGGGAGAGACCCAGTACTTC	TRBV20-1	TRBJ2-5	-	-	11
CATYNGQGDYEQYF	TGTGCCACCTATAACGGACAGGGGGACTACGAGCAGTACTTC	TRBV27	TRBJ2-7	TRBD1	-	14
CASSLGRSNEQFF	TGCGCCAGCAGCTTGGGGCGGTCCAATGAGCAGTTCTTC	TRBV5-1	TRBJ2-1	-	-	13
CASSLYRGEKLFF	TGTGCCAGCAGTTTATATAGGGGAGAAAAACTGTTTTTT	TRBV28	TRBJ1-4	-	-	13
CASSSAGYNEQFF	TGTGCCAGCAGTTCGGCGGGATACAATGAGCAGTTCTTC	TRBV27	TRBJ2-1	-	-	13
CASSVIDNPYEQYF	TGTGCCAGCAGCGTAATTGACAACCCCTACGAGCAGTACTTC	TRBV9	TRBJ2-7	-	-	14
CASSNPPTGMYEQFF	TGCGCCAGCAGTAACCCACCAACCGGGATGTATGAGCAGTTCTTC	TRBV10-1	TRBJ2-1	-	-	15